The TCR beta chain described here comes from a study of OX40 agonist ivuxolimab in advanced cancers. Study-wide findings and caveats: Relatively little clonal expansion, among the lowest observed, appeared in partial responders at 0.1-3.0 mg/kg.

Trimming cost V 7 bases and J 9 bases, with 13 bases left between them. This CDR3 has 11 residues. Germline V CDR1 and CDR2: MNHEY, SVGAGI. TCRdb keeps only in-frame clones here, not all; method: immunoSEQ multiplex PCR. The sample contains around 70,000 clones, approximately 90% of which appear only once. Details on this clone: Antigen unknown.

The sequencing here drew on CD4+ or CD8+ T cells sorted from blood, taken in a trial of the OX40 agonist ivuxolimab. The chain uses TRBV6-5 and TRBJ2-7; no clear D gene. The clonotype comes from an adult with an advanced solid tumor such as melanoma, head and neck, liver or kidney cancer. Here the CDR3 DNA reads TGTGCCAGCAATCCCGGCACCGGGCAGTACTTC. Its translation is CASNPGTGQYF.